These T cell receptor beta chains were read from a single sample in a study of blood T cell repertoires in COVID-19. Clones were sequenced by immunoSEQ multiplex PCR, and TCRdb holds only the in-frame ones, with some missing. The sample has roughly 180,000 clones; 86% are singletons. Material: peripheral blood. These receptors were taken from a man aged 18 to 30 with acute or convalescent COVID-19. Both conserved end residues are part of each CDR3. The D gene is left open where the match is weak. For some rows the clone size is stated as once, few or many, or as a class when expanded; others skip it.

TRBD2	-	TRBV4-1	TRBJ2-1	TGCGCCAGCAGCCAAGATGGATCGGGGGGATACTACAATGAGCAGTTCTTC	CASSQDGSGGYYNEQFF
TRBD1	-	TRBV19	TRBJ1-4	TGTGCCAGTAGTACTCTCGGACAGGGCTCGGTAGAGCTGTTTTTT	CASSTLGQGSVELFF
-	-	TRBV29-1	TRBJ2-3	TGCAGCGCCACTGCGGGGCCGGCGGATACGCAGTATTTT	CSATAGPADTQYF
TRBD1	-	TRBV5-4	TRBJ1-3	TGTGCCAGCAGCTCCACAGGGGCTGGAAACACCATATATTTT	CASSSTGAGNTIYF
-	-	TRBV25-1	TRBJ1-2	TGTGCCAGCAGGGGTAACAGGGTTTCTGCCATTAACTATGGCTACACCTTC	CASRGNRVSAINYGYTF
TRBD1	-	TRBV2	TRBJ1-2	TGTGCCAGTGGGAAGTCGGGACAGGACTATGGCTACACCTTC	CASGKSGQDYGYTF
-	-	TRBV30	TRBJ1-2	TGTGCCTGGAGTAACCCCGGGACAAACTATGGCTACACCTTC	CAWSNPGTNYGYTF
-	-	TRBV21-1	TRBJ1-1	TGTGCCAGCAGCAAAGGCCCCATGACAGGGAAGAACACTGAAGCTTTCTTT	CASSKGPMTGKNTEAFF
TRBD1	-	TRBV19	TRBJ2-5	TGTGCCAGTAGTCCCCGGACAGGACTTCGGGAGACCCAGTACTTC	CASSPRTGLRETQYF
TRBD2	-	TRBV5-1	TRBJ2-5	TGCGCCAGCAGCTTCGGGACTAGCGGGGGAACGTACCAAGAGACCCAGTACTTC	CASSFGTSGGTYQETQYF
-	-	TRBV27	TRBJ2-1	TGTGCCAGCAGGTGGGGGGATGAGCAGTTCTTC	CASRWGDEQFF
TRBD1	-	TRBV2	TRBJ2-2	TGTGCCAGCAGTTCCGGGACAGGGTTAGGAACCGGGGAGCTGTTTTTT	CASSSGTGLGTGELFF
-	-	TRBV2	TRBJ1-5	TGTGCCAGCAGTGTGTTGGGGGGGAATCAGCCCCAGCATTTT	CASSVLGGNQPQHF
TRBD1	-	TRBV7-9	TRBJ2-3	TGTGCCACCAACACGGGGCCGGACAGGGCAGAAGCAGATACGCAGTATTTT	CATNTGPDRAEADTQYF
TRBD2	-	TRBV19	TRBJ2-1	TGTGCCAGTAGTATTCTACGCGGGGGCTCCTACAATGAGCAGTTCTTC	CASSILRGGSYNEQFF
-	-	TRBV19	TRBJ1-2	TGTGCCAGTAGTCCTATTCGGGGGGCGAATGGCTACACCTTC	CASSPIRGANGYTF
-	-	TRBV10-3	TRBJ2-2	TGTGCCATCAGACACAAGGACTCTAACACCGGGGAGCTGTTTTTT	CAIRHKDSNTGELFF
TRBD1	-	TRBV5-6	TRBJ1-4	TGTGCCAGCAGCTTGACAGGGGGTAATGAAAAACTGTTTTTT	CASSLTGGNEKLFF
TRBD1	-	TRBV9	TRBJ2-2	TGTGCCAGCAGCGTCGGGACAGGGGGGAGCACCGGGGAGCTGTTTTTT	CASSVGTGGSTGELFF
TRBD1	few	TRBV7-9	TRBJ2-7	TGTGCCAGCAGCTTTCGGACAGGGGAATCAGGAGAGCAGTACTTC	CASSFRTGESGEQYF
-	few	TRBV21-1	TRBJ1-6	TGTGCCAGCAGCAAAGATGGACAGGGTTGTTCACCCCTCCACTTT	CASSKDGQGCSPLHF
-	-	TRBV18	TRBJ2-3	TGTGCCAGCTCTCCACTCGGGGATACGCAGTATTTT	CASSPLGDTQYF
-	-	TRBV11-2	TRBJ1-2	TGTGCCAGCAGTCAGGGGATCGGCAGGGGACTAGAAGGCTACACCTTC	CASSQGIGRGLEGYTF
-	few	TRBV5-1	TRBJ2-5	TGCGCCAGCAGCTTGGCCCTCGGGGGGCGGGGAGAGACCCAGTACTTC	CASSLALGGRGETQYF
-	-	TRBV7-5	TRBJ2-2	TGTGCCAGAAGCATAAGGGACGGACAGACAACCGGGGAGCTGTTTTTT	CARSIRDGQTTGELFF
-	-	TRBV9	TRBJ2-1	TGTGCCAGCAGCGCAACAGGGAGCTCCTACAATGAGCAGTTCTTC	CASSATGSSYNEQFF
-	-	TRBV5-5	TRBJ2-5	TGTGCCAGCAGCTGGACAGTCCAAGAGACCCAGTACTTC	CASSWTVQETQYF
-	-	TRBV5-6	TRBJ1-5	TGTGCCAGCAGCTTGGGTCAGTTTAACAATCAGCCCCAGCATTTT	CASSLGQFNNQPQHF
TRBD1	-	TRBV6-6	TRBJ1-3	TGTGCCAGCAGTTACGTCAGGACAGGTCGAAACACCATATATTTT	CASSYVRTGRNTIYF
TRBD1	-	TRBV5-1	TRBJ2-2	TGCGCCAGCAGCTCCGAGGGCAGGGGGACCGGGGAGCTGTTTTTT	CASSSEGRGTGELFF
-	-	TRBV9	TRBJ2-2	TGTGCCAGCAGCGTGGACACAGTAACCGGGGAGCTGTTTTTT	CASSVDTVTGELFF
-	-	TRBV30	TRBJ1-2	TGTGCCTGGAAGGGAGGCGGGTCCGTTGGCTACACCTTC	CAWKGGGSVGYTF
-	-	TRBV19	TRBJ1-4	TGTGCCAGTAGTATTATGAGGGCTGAAAAACTGTTTTTT	CASSIMRAEKLFF
TRBD2	-	TRBV2	TRBJ2-1	TGTGCCAGCAATCGCCGCGGGAGCGGGGGGGGAAATAGTGAGCAGTTCTTC	CASNRRGSGGGNSEQFF